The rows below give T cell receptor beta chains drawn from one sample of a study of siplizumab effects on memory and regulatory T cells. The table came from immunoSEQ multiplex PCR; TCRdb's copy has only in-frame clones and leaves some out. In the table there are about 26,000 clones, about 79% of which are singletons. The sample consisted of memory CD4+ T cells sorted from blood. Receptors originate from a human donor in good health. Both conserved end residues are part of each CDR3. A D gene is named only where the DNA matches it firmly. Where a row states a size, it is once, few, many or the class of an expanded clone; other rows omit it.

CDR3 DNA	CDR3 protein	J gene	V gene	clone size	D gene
TGTGCCAGCAGCGTGGGAGGGAACGAAGGGGGCTACACCTTC	CASSVGGNEGGYTF	TRBJ1-2	TRBV9	medium-sized	NA
TGTGCCAGCAGCAAGGACAGGGATTTGCTAGCGGGATCGAACGGGGAGCTGTTTTTT	CASSKDRDLLAGSNGELFF	TRBJ2-2	TRBV7-8	NA	NA
TGTGCCAGCAGCTTAGTTCAGACAGGAAACTATGGCTACACCTTC	CASSLVQTGNYGYTF	TRBJ1-2	TRBV11-2	few	NA
TGTGCCAGCAGGCGGTCCGTTCAAGAGACCCAGTACTTC	CASRRSVQETQYF	TRBJ2-5	TRBV2	NA	NA
TGTGCCAGCAGCTTCGGGCGGACCACAGATACGCAGTATTTT	CASSFGRTTDTQYF	TRBJ2-3	TRBV7-9	NA	NA
TGTGCCATCAGTGACGGGACTAGCGGGAGTTACGAGCAGTACTTC	CAISDGTSGSYEQYF	TRBJ2-7	TRBV10-3	once	TRBD2
TGTGCCTGGAGCCGGGGAGCCCTCTACGAGCAGTACTTC	CAWSRGALYEQYF	TRBJ2-7	TRBV30	once	NA
TGTGCCATCAGCCAACGGGAACCGGGACAGAATCATTCACCCCTCCACTTT	CAISQREPGQNHSPLHF	TRBJ1-6	TRBV10-3	NA	TRBD1
TGTGCCAGCAGTGAAGTGGGTAGGGAGAATGAGCAGTTCTTC	CASSEVGRENEQFF	TRBJ2-1	TRBV25-1	NA	NA
TGTGCCAGCAGCTTAAACAGCGCGAACACCGGGGAGCTGTTTTTT	CASSLNSANTGELFF	TRBJ2-2	TRBV7-3	NA	NA
TGTGCCAGCAGCTTGGTTAGCGGGAGCTCCTACAATGAGCAGTTCTTC	CASSLVSGSSYNEQFF	TRBJ2-1	TRBV5-6	NA	TRBD2
TGTGCCAGCTCACCACCGGACTCTGGGGCCAACGTCCTGACTTTC	CASSPPDSGANVLTF	TRBJ2-6	TRBV18	NA	NA
TGTGCCAGCTCCACCAACGGACAGCTAGGTCAGCCCCAGCATTTT	CASSTNGQLGQPQHF	TRBJ1-5	TRBV18	NA	NA
TGCAGTGCCAAATACCGAAAACTGTTTTTT	CSAKYRKLFF	TRBJ1-4	TRBV20-1	NA	NA
TGTGCCAGCAGCGTAGCCCTTAACACTGAAGCTTTCTTT	CASSVALNTEAFF	TRBJ1-1	TRBV9	NA	NA
TGTGCCAGCAGTCGACTAGCGGGGAGACGGATAAACATTCAGTACTTC	CASSRLAGRRINIQYF	TRBJ2-4	TRBV2	NA	TRBD2
TGTGCCAGCTCGGACAGAAATGAAAAACTGTTTTTT	CASSDRNEKLFF	TRBJ1-4	TRBV25-1	few	NA
TGTGCCAGTAGTATTGGAGGCGGCCTGTCCTACGAGCAGTACTTC	CASSIGGGLSYEQYF	TRBJ2-7	TRBV19	NA	NA
TGTGCCAGCAGCTCAATGGGGACTAGCGGGAGGTGGGGTCGGGTCAATGAGCAGTTCTTC	CASSSMGTSGRWGRVNEQFF	TRBJ2-1	TRBV7-8	NA	TRBD2
TGTGCCATCAGCACAAGGACAGGGAGCACAGATACGCAGTATTTT	CAISTRTGSTDTQYF	TRBJ2-3	TRBV10-3	NA	TRBD1
TGTGCCAGCAGCCGACAGGGGCGAGGGCACGAGCAGTACTTC	CASSRQGRGHEQYF	TRBJ2-7	TRBV11-2	NA	TRBD1
TGTGCCAGCAGCTTAGGGCGTAGCACAGATACGCAGTATTTT	CASSLGRSTDTQYF	TRBJ2-3	TRBV11-3	NA	NA
TGTGCCAGCAGGACGGGTAACACCGGGGAGCTGTTTTTT	CASRTGNTGELFF	TRBJ2-2	TRBV6-1	NA	NA
TGTGCCAGCTCACGACAGGGGGACGAAGCTTTCTTT	CASSRQGDEAFF	TRBJ1-1	TRBV18	few	TRBD1
TGTGCCAGCAGCCAAGTCCCAGGGGTCTCCTCTGGAAACACCATATATTTT	CASSQVPGVSSGNTIYF	TRBJ1-3	TRBV14	NA	NA
TGTGCCAGCAAGACCCTTCAGGGGGCGGGAGAGCAGTACTTC	CASKTLQGAGEQYF	TRBJ2-7	TRBV2	NA	TRBD1
TGTGCCAGTAGTAGGGGCAACCCCGGGATGAACACTGAAGCTTTCTTT	CASSRGNPGMNTEAFF	TRBJ1-1	TRBV19	NA	NA
TGCGCCAGCAGCTCAACAGGGGGGAAATCAGCCCAGCATTTT	CASSSTGGKSAQHF	TRBJ1-5	TRBV5-1	NA	TRBD1
TGTGCCAGCAGTGTGGAGGGAGATGGGGAGCTGTTTTTT	CASSVEGDGELFF	TRBJ2-2	TRBV6-1	NA	NA
TGTGCCAGCAGCCCAGGACAGGGGGCCTATGGCTACACCTTC	CASSPGQGAYGYTF	TRBJ1-2	TRBV7-2	NA	TRBD1
TGTGCCAGCAGCTTAGAACAGGGTTCTGGAAACACCATATATTTT	CASSLEQGSGNTIYF	TRBJ1-3	TRBV11-3	NA	NA
TGTGCCAGCAGATCGGGACTAGCGGGAGGGCCCTTCGGCACAGATACGCAGTATTTT	CASRSGLAGGPFGTDTQYF	TRBJ2-3	TRBV28	NA	TRBD2
TGTGCCAGCAGCCCCTCAGGCAGAGATACGCAGTATTTT	CASSPSGRDTQYF	TRBJ2-3	TRBV14	few	NA
TGTGCCAGCTTCCCCCTAGCGGGAGGCTACAATGAGCAGTTCTTC	CASFPLAGGYNEQFF	TRBJ2-1	TRBV5-6	NA	TRBD2
TGTGCCAGCAGTGGGACAGGGGGGCACTATGGCTACACCTTC	CASSGTGGHYGYTF	TRBJ1-2	TRBV28	NA	TRBD1
TGTGCCAGCAGCTTAGAGATGGGCAATGAGCAGTTCTTC	CASSLEMGNEQFF	TRBJ2-1	TRBV7-8	NA	NA
TGTGCCAGCAGGACTAGCGGGAGCGAGGAGACCCAGTACTTC	CASRTSGSEETQYF	TRBJ2-5	TRBV21-1	once	NA
TGTGCCAGCAGCATTGCTCCCGGCAATGAGCAGTTCTTC	CASSIAPGNEQFF	TRBJ2-1	TRBV14	NA	NA
TGTGCCAGCAGACGAGAGGGCTCCTATAATTCACCCCTCCACTTT	CASRREGSYNSPLHF	TRBJ1-6	TRBV25-1	NA	NA
TGTGCCAGCAGCCAGACAGGGGCGGTCGGCTATGGCTACACCTTC	CASSQTGAVGYGYTF	TRBJ1-2	TRBV11-3	NA	TRBD1
TGTGCCAGCAGCCCTCGAGTGGACCGGAGGACCGGGGAGCTGTTTTTT	CASSPRVDRRTGELFF	TRBJ2-2	TRBV7-3	NA	NA
TGTGCCAGCAGCCTAGTAGGGACAGGAGGAGCAGATACGCAGTATTTT	CASSLVGTGGADTQYF	TRBJ2-3	TRBV11-3	NA	TRBD1
TGTGCCAGCAGTGAAGCGCTTCGTGGGTTTGCAGATACGCAGTATTTT	CASSEALRGFADTQYF	TRBJ2-3	TRBV2	NA	NA
TGTGCCAGCAGCCCACAGGGCGGCACAGATACGCAGTATTTT	CASSPQGGTDTQYF	TRBJ2-3	TRBV9	NA	NA
TGCGCCAGCAGCATTACTAGCGGGATGAAGCGCGAGCAGTACTTC	CASSITSGMKREQYF	TRBJ2-7	TRBV5-1	once	TRBD2
TGTGCCAGCACTGGGGTGGGACATTATGAGCAGTTCTTC	CASTGVGHYEQFF	TRBJ2-1	TRBV2	few	NA
TGTGCCAGCAGTGAACTAGCGGGGGCCTACAATGAGCAGTTCTTC	CASSELAGAYNEQFF	TRBJ2-1	TRBV2	NA	TRBD2
TGTGCCAGCAGCTTAGCGACTGGGAGGACAGATACGCAGTATTTT	CASSLATGRTDTQYF	TRBJ2-3	TRBV7-2	NA	NA
TGCAGCGTCGAGGACACCCCGGAGACCCAGTACTTC	CSVEDTPETQYF	TRBJ2-5	TRBV29-1	NA	NA
TGCGCCAGCAGGGGAGTAGCGGGAAAACCGGGAGATACGCAGTATTTT	CASRGVAGKPGDTQYF	TRBJ2-3	TRBV5-1	NA	TRBD2
TGTGCCAGCAGTTTACAACGACAGGGGAACTATGGCTACACCTTC	CASSLQRQGNYGYTF	TRBJ1-2	TRBV6-6	NA	TRBD1
TGTGCCAGCAGTGAAATAGGACAGAACTATGGCTACACCTTC	CASSEIGQNYGYTF	TRBJ1-2	TRBV6-1	NA	NA
TGCAGCGTGGCCCCAGCTTCACAAGAGACCCAGTACTTC	CSVAPASQETQYF	TRBJ2-5	TRBV29-1	NA	NA
TGTGCCAGCAGTGGCAGAGGGAGCTCCTACGAGCAGTACTTC	CASSGRGSSYEQYF	TRBJ2-7	TRBV2	NA	NA
TGCAGTGCCTCTCACCGGGGCATTCAGTACTTC	CSASHRGIQYF	TRBJ2-4	TRBV20-1	NA	NA
TGTGCCGCAGGCCTAGCGGGACAAGAGACCCAGTACTTC	CAAGLAGQETQYF	TRBJ2-5	TRBV10-3	NA	TRBD2
TGTGCCAGCAGCCCGAAGGTGGGGAATTGCGGTGAAAAACTGTTTTTT	CASSPKVGNCGEKLFF	TRBJ1-4	TRBV21-1	NA	NA
TGTGCCAGCAGTGCTCAGGGTCCTCCCGTCTATGGCTACACCTTC	CASSAQGPPVYGYTF	TRBJ1-2	TRBV27	NA	NA
TGTGCCAGTAAGGGAGGGGGTAGCGGCTATCAGCCCCAGCATTTT	CASKGGGSGYQPQHF	TRBJ1-5	TRBV19	NA	NA